Given below is one T cell receptor (beta chain) in context. The data were taken from a study of blood T cell repertoires in COVID-19. Study-wide context: Acute and convalescent COVID-19 samples came from the United States, Italy and Spain. PBMCs, B-cell-depleted T cells, or T cells provided the cDNA or gDNA that made up the material.

V dropped 0 bases and J dropped 1; count of bases not matched to a gene: 9. Germline CDR1 SGHVS, CDR2 FNYEAQ. This CDR3 has 19 amino acids. Original methodology: Reference gene primer amplification gave nucleated cell count estimates. Some clones are missing from TCRdb's copy, which holds only in-frame ones; the method was immunoSEQ multiplex PCR. Clonal size and the V and J genes are those of that table, whereas D and trimming came from the DNA. Of about 90,000 clones in the sample, 75% to 90% are singletons; the top ten hold about 9.4%. The specimen was peripheral blood. This receptor was identified in a woman in her sixties or seventies with acute or convalescent COVID-19. The chain has TRBV7-6 and TRBJ2-2, with 9 bases identical to TRBD2. CDR3 DNA sequence: TGTGCCAGCAGCTTAGCTGGTCTAGCGGGAAGAGGGAACACCGGGGAGCTGTTTTTT. Encoded protein: CASSLAGLAGRGNTGELFF.